These 19 T cell receptor beta chains came from one sample sequenced in a study of cytomegalovirus exposure and HLA in healthy donors (dated 2017 in TCRdb). To prepare the library, the immunoSEQ multiplex PCR assay was applied. For the multiplex PCR, a mixture combining 60 forward primers for TCR Vbeta segments and 13 reverse primers for TCR Jbeta segments was used. TCRdb holds this immuneACCESS table with in-frame rearrangements only. Some clones are missing; in checked studies, unresolved V genes explain under half, and the rest has no known cause. Recorded for this sample are over 95,000 clones; roughly 80% of them occurred a single time. 2.7% of the sample is in the top ten clones. The sample consisted of PBMCs. The origin of the receptors is a female donor in good health and CMV-seronegative.

A single count supports this clone. The chain carries TRBV7-9 and TRBJ2-2; 10 bases agree with TRBD1. This CDR3 comprises 15 residues. Germline CDR1 and CDR2: SEHNR and FQNEAQ (reference sequence). V lost 4 bases, J lost 6 bases, and 5 bases stayed unmatched. The CDR3: CASSSSGTGAGELFF. Here the CDR3 DNA reads TGTGCCAGCAGCTCTTCCGGGACAGGGGCCGGGGAGCTGTTTTTT.

The chain employs TRBV30 and TRBJ1-6, with unresolved D. Trimming cost V 5 bases and J 9 bases, with 14 bases left between them. Germline-derived CDR1 and CDR2 are GTSNPN and SVGIG (reference sequence). CDR3 length: 13 amino acids. CDR3 sequence (DNA): TGTGCCTGGGAAGAACTCCTAACTTCACCCCTCCACTTT. This encodes CAWEELLTSPLHF.

The chain recombines TRBV6-5 with TRBJ1-2; 7 bases agree with TRBD1. The CDR3 sequence is 14 residues long. Germline V CDR1 and CDR2: MNHEY, SVGAGI. Trimming took 0 bases from V and 8 from J; bases not matched to a gene: 6. The CDR3 region is CASSYSTGTVGYTF. CDR3 in DNA: TGTGCCAGCAGTTACTCGACAGGGACAGTGGGCTACACCTTC.

The chain uses TRBV6-5 and TRBJ2-5, with 10 positions matching TRBD2. Per germline, CDR1 MNHEY and CDR2 SVGAGI. The CDR3 spans 15 residues. The ends lost 2 bases at V and 2 bases at J; junction bases unmatched: 2. The chain's CDR3 is CASSYVTSGQETQYF. CDR3 in DNA: TGTGCCAGCAGTTACGTGACTAGCGGGCAAGAGACCCAGTACTTC.

As for this clone: At one boundary the junction diverges from the germline segment, which might be a read error. V usage is TRBV18 and J usage is TRBJ1-4; tentatively, D is TRBD1 (6 bases). The CDR3 sequence is 14 residues long. Germline V gives CDR1 KGHSH, CDR2 LQKENI. CDR3 loop: CASPPGATNEKLFF. The CDR3 DNA reads as TGTGCCAGCCCACCAGGGGCGACTAATGAAAAACTGTTTTTT.

The rearrangement links TRBV25-1 to TRBJ1-4, with D maybe TRBD1 (6 bases). This CDR3 is 15 amino acids long. V lost 3 bases and J 4 bases, leaving 12 bases between the germline ends. Germline CDR1 and CDR2: MGHDK and SYGVNS. CDR3 in amino acids: CASSDWTEHNEKLFF. The CDR3 DNA sequence: TGTGCCAGCAGTGACTGGACAGAACATAATGAAAAACTGTTTTTT. Using reference TRBV25-1 and TRBJ1-4 for the parts outside the CDR3, the full variable domain is EADIYQTPRYLVIGTGKKITLECSQTMGHDKMYWYQQDPGMELHLIHYSYGVNSTEKGDLSSESTVSRIRTEHFPLTLESARPSHTSQYLCASSDWTEHNEKLFFGSGTQLSVL.

The chain recombines TRBV4-3 with TRBJ1-4, with D possibly TRBD1 on 6 matching bases. Trimming took off 3 bases at V and 3 bases at J, with 17 bases between the two ends. The CDR3 loop spans 17 amino acids. The germline gives CDR1 LGHNA, CDR2 YSLEER. DNA for the CDR3: TGCGCCAGCAGCCAGGGTTCTAGGGGGTTCGCTAATGAAAAACTGTTTTTT. It yields the protein CASSQGSRGFANEKLFF.

The chain joins TRBV7-3 to TRBJ2-3; D gene ambiguous. V lost 4 bases to trimming and J lost 5 bases, with 10 bases between them. This CDR3 is 13 amino acids long. CDR1 SGHTA and CDR2 FQGTGA come from the germline V gene. The CDR3 sequence: CASSSSYGDTQYF. CDR3 bases: TGTGCCAGCAGCTCCTCCTATGGAGATACGCAGTATTTT.

The chain uses TRBV11-3 and TRBJ2-1; tentative D call: TRBD1 (7 bases). Between the trimmed V and J ends, which lost 5 bases and 8 bases, there was a span of 10 bases. The CDR3 extends over 12 amino acids. Per germline, CDR1 SGHNT and CDR2 YENEEA. CDR3 DNA sequence: TGTGCCAGCAGCCCCAGGGGGGATGAGCAGTTCTTC. Translated: CASSPRGDEQFF.

A remark on this clone: At one of its ends the junction is not consistent with the germline gene, which may arise from a read error. The sample holds other DNA sequences that translate to the same CDR3. This chain joins TRBV6-5 and TRBJ1-2; 8 bases agree with TRBD1. Germline CDR1 and CDR2: MNHEY and SVGAGI. The CDR3 length is 15 residues. The CDR3 DNA follows: TGCGCCAGCAGCTCCGGACAGGGCCTCGGCTATGGCTACACCTTC. This gives the protein CASSSGQGLGYGYTF.

This chain links TRBV14 with TRBJ2-2; D remains unclear. This CDR3 spans 14 amino acids. CDR1 is SGHDN and CDR2 is FVKESK in the germline V gene. V lost 4 bases to trimming and J lost 7 bases, with 13 bases between them. The CDR3 region is CASSRAFLFGELFF. DNA for the CDR3: TGTGCCAGCAGCCGGGCGTTTTTATTCGGGGAGCTGTTTTTT.

The chain carries TRBV7-9 and TRBJ2-1; D possibly corresponds to TRBD2 (6 bases). Germline CDR1 is SEHNR and CDR2 is FQNEAQ (reference sequence). With 6 bases removed from V and 4 bases from J, the gap between germline ends came to 13 bases. The CDR3 contains 14 residues. CDR3 in amino acids: CASRSTSNYNEQFF. The DNA for the CDR3 is TGTGCCAGCAGGTCGACTAGTAATTACAATGAGCAGTTCTTC.

This clone showed up just a few times. The chain joins TRBV18 to TRBJ2-7; TRBD2 might be the D (5 bases). CDR1 and CDR2 (germline): KGHSH, LQKENI. V lost 2 bases and J lost 2, with 13 bases in between. The CDR3 spans 15 residues. The CDR3 nucleotides read TGTGCCAGCTCACCAGGGCCGGACTTCGCCTACGAGCAGTACTTC. Amino acid sequence: CASSPGPDFAYEQYF.

The V call is TRBV9, the J call TRBJ2-5; 12 nucleotides agree with TRBD2. V lost 0 bases to trimming and J lost 3 bases; unmatched junction nucleotides: 6. The CDR3 totals 17 residues. Germline V gives CDR1 SGDLS, CDR2 YYNGEE. CDR3 nucleotide sequence: TGTGCCAGCAGCGTAGATACTAGCGGGGGGTCGAAAGAGACCCAGTACTTC. This gives the protein CASSVDTSGGSKETQYF. Using reference TRBV9 and TRBJ2-5 for the parts outside the CDR3, the full variable domain is DSGVTQTPKHLITATGQRVTLRCSPRSGDLSVYWYQQSLDQGLQFLIQYYNGEERAKGNILERFSAQQFPDLHSELNLSSLELGDSALYFCASSVDTSGGSKETQYFGPGTRLLVL.

The rearrangement links TRBV4-3 to TRBJ2-1; a possible D gene is TRBD2 (5 bases). V was clipped by 0 bases and J by 1 base, with 10 bases between them. CDR3 length: 16 amino acids. The germline V gene has CDR1 LGHNA and CDR2 YSLEER. The CDR3 nucleotides are TGCGCCAGCAGCCAAGACCCGGCGGGTTCCTACAATGAGCAGTTCTTC. Translating it yields CASSQDPAGSYNEQFF.

The rearrangement uses TRBV6-6 and TRBJ1-2; TRBD1 aligns across 10 bases. Germline V gives CDR1 MNHNY, CDR2 SVGAGI (reference sequence). Trimming took 8 bases from V and 3 from J; bases not matched to a gene: 6. This CDR3 has 14 residues. CDR3 protein: CASRGQGIYYGYTF. The CDR3 DNA reads as TGTGCCAGCCGGGGACAGGGGATCTACTATGGCTACACCTTC.

The count of this clone is one. The chain carries TRBV2 and TRBJ2-2; D is unclear. V was clipped by 6 bases and J by 1 base, with 9 bases between them. CDR1 and CDR2 (germline): SNHLY, FYNNEI. The CDR3 is 14 residues long. The DNA for the CDR3 is TGTGCCAGCAGGAGCCCCCAGAACACCGGGGAGCTGTTTTTT. Its translation: CASRSPQNTGELFF.

The gene calls are TRBV27 and TRBJ1-5, with D maybe TRBD1 (6 bases). The CDR3 runs 13 residues. Trimming took 6 bases from V and 2 from J, leaving 8 bases between them. Germline CDR1 reads MNHEY; CDR2 reads SMNVEV (reference sequence). The chain's CDR3 is CASSWTGNQPQHF. DNA for the CDR3: TGTGCCAGCAGCTGGACAGGCAATCAGCCCCAGCATTTT.

A few counts support this clone. The rearrangement joins TRBV5-6 to TRBJ2-1; D gene uncertain. Trimming left V 2 bases short and J 9 bases short, with 15 bases between. The germline gives CDR1 SGHDT, CDR2 YYEEEE. The CDR3 loop spans 14 amino acids. The CDR3 is CASSFLRLIGEQFF. In DNA form, the CDR3 reads TGTGCCAGCAGCTTTTTGCGGCTAATAGGTGAGCAGTTCTTC.